This T cell receptor beta chain was sequenced for a study of blood T cell repertoires in COVID-19. Clones were sequenced by immunoSEQ multiplex PCR, and TCRdb holds only the in-frame ones, with some missing. The table includes approximately 90,000 clones, 65% to 80% detected once. The CDR3 extends over 14 amino acids. Germline CDR1 and CDR2: SGHRS and YFSETQ. V trimming: 6 bases; J trimming: 6 bases; junction bases outside the gene matches: 4. The chain joins TRBV5-1 to TRBJ2-1; 12 nucleotides line up with TRBD2. Sequencing input: peripheral blood. The clonotype was recovered from a human donor in a cohort sampled during active COVID-19. The CDR3 bases are TGCGCCAGCACCCTGACTAGCGGGAGCAATGAGCAGTTCTTC. This sequence encodes CASTLTSGSNEQFF.